This is a list of T cell receptor beta chains from one sample in a study of regulatory T cells in long-lasting Graves disease. TCRdb itself ran the multiplex PCR reads through MiXCR, one entry per CDR3 protein. The sample contains about 240,000 distinct CDR3 sequences, around 21% of which appear only once. This sample comprised peripheral blood mononuclear cells (PBMCs), obtained at new diagnosis, from a patient treated with antithyroid drugs. Source of these receptors: a female donor with Graves disease. Each CDR3 is given with its conserved first and last residue.

cdr3_aa: CASRQPGQLNQPQHF
v_call: TRBV6-1

cdr3_aa: CASSIDASGINEQFF
v_call: TRBV19

cdr3_aa: CAWSATGGQPQHF
v_call: TRBV30

cdr3_aa: CASKAGRGWDEQYF
v_call: TRBV19

cdr3_aa: CASTWGLENTEAFF
v_call: TRBV6-2/TRBV6-3

cdr3_aa: CASGGQGTDTQYF
v_call: TRBV27

cdr3_aa: CASSQAGTAYNEQFF
v_call: TRBV3-1

cdr3_aa: CASSKTRQGLSYNEQFF
v_call: TRBV11-2

cdr3_aa: CASSMGPGADTQYF
v_call: TRBV7-9

cdr3_aa: CSARVPGLYGYTF
v_call: TRBV20-1

cdr3_aa: CASSFPVDSGNTIYF
v_call: TRBV7-2

cdr3_aa: CASSHGTYGYTF
v_call: TRBV9

cdr3_aa: CASSLQGAQGTEAFF
v_call: TRBV5-1

cdr3_aa: CAISDPGGEYGYTF
v_call: TRBV10-3

cdr3_aa: CASSLFVSGELFF
v_call: TRBV7-2

cdr3_aa: CASSLQGTDEQFF
v_call: TRBV7-2

cdr3_aa: CASSLDRLLYYGYTF
v_call: TRBV2

cdr3_aa: CASSYGGHSGNTIYF
v_call: TRBV6-5

cdr3_aa: CASSPLSGGPQGTQYF
v_call: TRBV7-2

cdr3_aa: CASSFRERGHTDTQYF
v_call: TRBV5-8

cdr3_aa: CASLDSDTEAFF
v_call: TRBV6-1

cdr3_aa: CASSQEGTGTPYEQYF
v_call: TRBV4-1

cdr3_aa: CASSPGGSNQPQHF
v_call: TRBV18

cdr3_aa: CASSFRDRAGAEQYF
v_call: TRBV7-2

cdr3_aa: CASSRTHSGANVLTF
v_call: TRBV5-6

cdr3_aa: CASTLSGDPFYEQYF
v_call: TRBV6-1

cdr3_aa: CASNTRRQETQYF
v_call: TRBV6-2/TRBV6-3

cdr3_aa: CASSYEQYF
v_call: TRBV6-2/TRBV6-3

cdr3_aa: CASSPGTSGGTYEQYF
v_call: TRBV19

cdr3_aa: CASSRGGDSSYNEQFF
v_call: TRBV7-2

cdr3_aa: CSASSGYNEQFF
v_call: TRBV20-1

cdr3_aa: CASTPRSRNTEAFF
v_call: TRBV13

cdr3_aa: CASSRGTARDEKLFF
v_call: TRBV3-1

cdr3_aa: CAQHREQPYQPQHF
v_call: TRBV24-1

cdr3_aa: CASTQLGGGETQYF
v_call: TRBV2

cdr3_aa: CASSSTTSGRAYEQYF
v_call: TRBV6-2/TRBV6-3

cdr3_aa: CASRNGGFHEQFF
v_call: TRBV28

cdr3_aa: CASSTRGSGSTSTDTQYF
v_call: TRBV11-2

cdr3_aa: CASSLLAGNYNEQFF
v_call: TRBV7-2

cdr3_aa: CASSRGSPQETTTQYF
v_call: TRBV18

cdr3_aa: CASRRPGLRNQPQHF
v_call: TRBV28

cdr3_aa: CASSDQIYEQYF
v_call: TRBV25-1

cdr3_aa: CASSPQSTTSEQYF
v_call: TRBV18

cdr3_aa: CASSLDGSSGANVLTF
v_call: TRBV5-1

cdr3_aa: CASRPTGGLDEQFF
v_call: TRBV3-1

cdr3_aa: CASSQGGDGTDTQYF
v_call: TRBV4-2

cdr3_aa: CASSIRAQPGELFF
v_call: TRBV19

cdr3_aa: CASSLQGAPSGANVLTF
v_call: TRBV5-1

cdr3_aa: CASSQTWGGIYGYTF
v_call: TRBV28

cdr3_aa: CASTAPGTYQPQHF
v_call: TRBV2

cdr3_aa: CASSLRPDRGTYEQYF
v_call: TRBV7-8

cdr3_aa: CASSPYQQGATVNEQFF
v_call: TRBV7-6

cdr3_aa: CASSARGGLRNTEAFF
v_call: TRBV18

cdr3_aa: CASRPSGDYGYTF
v_call: TRBV28

cdr3_aa: CAIKAGGNNEQFF
v_call: TRBV10-3